This T cell receptor beta chain stems from a study of human T cells and chemical hapten exposure. In the study overall: Among samples, TCR yields varied mainly because of small differences in pooled library volume. Study-level points and caveats: Among TCRs, those above 1 in 1000 frequency were unaffected by DPC sensitization. While controls formed fewer of them, expanded TCRs formed significantly more large CDR3 similarity clusters.

This clonotype was recorded at least ten times. Its specificity is unknown. Time point described: patch test 1, 2 weeks after DPC sensitization. Stated treatment: therapeutic diphenylcyclopropenone sensitization with weekly scalp DPC. Methods used by the authors: Samples contained a median of 95,638 TCRs, with a range of about 23,224 to 750,000. TCRdb reprocessed the RACE reads with MiXCR, giving one entry per CDR3 protein. The V and J calls shown here were made by TCRdb, not taken from the authors' results. This sample has 300,000 to 450,000 distinct CDR3 sequences, with around 5% found just once. This specimen was whole blood, taken in connection with sensitization to the hapten diphenylcyclopropenone (DPC). The TCR was taken from a woman between 50 and 59 years old with alopecia areata. Some clones in this sample may be carry-over from other donors' samples.

The chain's CDR3 is CASSAYPNRGIDEKLFF. CDR3 DNA sequence: TGTGCCAGCAGCGCATATCCGAACAGGGGGATAGATGAAAAACTGTTTTTT. The chain recombines TRBV9 with TRBJ1-4, with TRBD1 identical over 8 bases. Germline V CDR1 and CDR2: SGDLS, YYNGEE. With V trimmed by 3 bases and J by 6 bases, 13 bases remained unmatched. This CDR3 has 17 residues.